These T cell receptor beta chains were read from a single sample in a study of blood T cell repertoires in COVID-19. Method: immunoSEQ multiplex PCR; TCRdb's copy keeps in-frame clones and lacks some. The table shows around 80,000 clones, with around three quarters occurring only once. The material sequenced was peripheral blood. These receptors were obtained from a man aged 45-60 years with active or convalescent COVID-19. Both conserved end residues are part of each CDR3. A D gene is named only where the DNA matches it firmly. Size is omitted from some rows. Given values are once, few, many or a class for expanded clones.

j_gene	v_gene	d_gene	abundance	CDR3aa	CDR3nt
TRBJ1-2	TRBV9	TRBD1	.	CASSPEPGGYGYTF	TGTGCCAGCAGCCCAGAGCCAGGGGGGTATGGCTACACCTTC
TRBJ2-1	TRBV3-1/TRBV3-2	.	.	CASSQDGGSYNEQFF	TGTGCCAGCAGCCAAGATGGGGGGTCCTACAATGAGCAGTTCTTC
TRBJ1-6	TRBV19	TRBD1	.	CASRGGTGGSPLHF	TGTGCCAGTAGGGGTGGGACAGGGGGATCACCCCTCCACTTT
TRBJ1-1	TRBV30	TRBD1	.	CALDRGDAFF	TGTGCCCTAGACAGGGGAGATGCTTTCTTT
TRBJ2-3	TRBV6-5	.	.	CASTQRLTDTQYF	TGTGCCAGCACTCAGCGGTTAACAGATACGCAGTATTTT
TRBJ2-5	TRBV12-5	.	few	CASGLATGRETQYF	TGTGCTAGTGGTTTGGCAACAGGGAGAGAGACCCAGTACTTC
TRBJ2-7	TRBV6-1	TRBD2	.	CASSEVHSGGRNEQYF	TGTGCCAGCAGTGAAGTTCATTCGGGGGGTAGAAACGAGCAGTACTTC
TRBJ2-7	TRBV18	.	.	CASSVGTPYEQYF	TGTGCCAGCTCAGTCGGGACTCCCTACGAGCAGTACTTC
TRBJ2-7	TRBV6-6	TRBD2	few	CASSPGGLEYF	TGTGCCAGCAGCCCCGGGGGGTTGGAGTACTTC
TRBJ2-3	TRBV2	TRBD1	.	CASRRGGQGSTDTQYF	TGTGCCAGCAGACGGGGTGGACAGGGAAGCACAGATACGCAGTATTTT